This TCR beta chain was profiled in a study of technical replicates of blood from a handful of donors. TCRdb's copy holds only in-frame clones and misses some; the assay was immunoSEQ multiplex PCR. The sample records some 60,000 clones, over 85% being singletons. The germline gives CDR1 LGHNA, CDR2 YSLEER. V was clipped by 0 bases and J by 12 bases, with 17 bases between them. The CDR3 extends over 14 amino acids. Sequenced input: PBMCs. The chain recombines TRBV4-3 with TRBJ1-1; TRBD1 is a possible D gene (5 bases). The clonotype was recovered from a human donor in good health. Some clones in this sample may be carry-over from other donors' samples. CDR3 sequence (DNA): TGCGCCAGCAGCCAAGAACGGGATCAGGGAGGGCCTTTCTTT. Residues: CASSQERDQGGPFF.